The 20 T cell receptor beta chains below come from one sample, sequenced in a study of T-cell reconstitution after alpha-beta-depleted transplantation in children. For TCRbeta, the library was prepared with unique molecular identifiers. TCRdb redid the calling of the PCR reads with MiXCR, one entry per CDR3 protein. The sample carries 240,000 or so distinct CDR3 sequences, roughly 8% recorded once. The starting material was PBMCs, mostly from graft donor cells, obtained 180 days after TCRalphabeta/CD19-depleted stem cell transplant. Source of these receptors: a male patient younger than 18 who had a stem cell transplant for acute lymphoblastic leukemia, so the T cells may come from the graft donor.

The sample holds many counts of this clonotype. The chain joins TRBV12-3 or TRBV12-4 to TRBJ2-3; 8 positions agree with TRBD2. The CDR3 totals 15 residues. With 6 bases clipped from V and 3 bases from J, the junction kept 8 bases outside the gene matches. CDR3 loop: CASSPGTRRTDTQYF. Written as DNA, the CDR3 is TGTGCCAGCAGCCCGGGGACTAGGAGGACAGATACGCAGTATTTT.

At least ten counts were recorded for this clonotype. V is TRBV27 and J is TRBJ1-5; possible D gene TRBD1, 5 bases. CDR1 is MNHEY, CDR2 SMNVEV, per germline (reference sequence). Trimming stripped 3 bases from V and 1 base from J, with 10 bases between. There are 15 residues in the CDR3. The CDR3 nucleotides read TGTGCCAGCAGTTTGAGGGGATCAAGCAATCAGCCCCAGCATTTT. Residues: CASSLRGSSNQPQHF.

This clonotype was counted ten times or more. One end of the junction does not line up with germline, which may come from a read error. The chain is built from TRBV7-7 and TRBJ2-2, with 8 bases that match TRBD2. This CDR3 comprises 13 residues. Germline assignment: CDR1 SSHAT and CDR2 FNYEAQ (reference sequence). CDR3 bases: TGTGCTAGCAGCTTACGGGGGGGCGGGGAGCTGTTTTTT. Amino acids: CASSLRGGGELFF.

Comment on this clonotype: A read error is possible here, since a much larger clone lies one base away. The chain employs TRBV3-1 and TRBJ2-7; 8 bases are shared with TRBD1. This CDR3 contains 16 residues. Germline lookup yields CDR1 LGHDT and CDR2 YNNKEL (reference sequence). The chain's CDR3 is CASSHTGGHRHYDQYF. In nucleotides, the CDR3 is TGTGCCAGCAGCCACACAGGGGGACACCGGCACTACGACCAGTACTTC.

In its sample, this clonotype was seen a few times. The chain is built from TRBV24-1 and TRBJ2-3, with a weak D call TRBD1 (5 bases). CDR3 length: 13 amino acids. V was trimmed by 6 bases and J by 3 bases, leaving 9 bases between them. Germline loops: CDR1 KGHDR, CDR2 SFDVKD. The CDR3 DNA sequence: TGTGCCACCAGTAGCTACAGGACAGATACGCAGTATTTT. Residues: CATSSYRTDTQYF.

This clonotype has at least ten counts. CDR3: CASKPPGVTYEQYF. The CDR3 coding sequence is TGTGCCAGCAAGCCTCCGGGGGTTACCTACGAGCAGTACTTC. The rearrangement joins TRBV12-3 or TRBV12-4 to TRBJ2-7; maybe TRBD2 (6 bases). Trimming pared 7 bases from V and 2 bases from J, leaving 15 bases between. This CDR3 is built from 14 residues.

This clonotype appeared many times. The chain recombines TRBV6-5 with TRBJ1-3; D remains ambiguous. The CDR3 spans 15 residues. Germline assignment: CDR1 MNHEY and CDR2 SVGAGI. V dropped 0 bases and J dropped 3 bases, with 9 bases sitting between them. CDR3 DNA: TGTGCCAGCAGTTACTCGACCGGTGGTGGAAACACCATATATTTT. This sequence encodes CASSYSTGGGNTIYF.

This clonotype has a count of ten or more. The CDR3 coding sequence is TGTGCCAGCAGGGGAAGACTGTCAGGAAAAGAGACCCAGTACTTC. Protein sequence: CASRGRLSGKETQYF. The rearrangement uses TRBV27 and TRBJ2-5; D is unresolved. This CDR3 spans 15 amino acids. Deletions cut 6 bases from V and 3 bases from J, with 17 bases between. In germline, CDR1 is MNHEY, CDR2 SMNVEV (reference sequence).

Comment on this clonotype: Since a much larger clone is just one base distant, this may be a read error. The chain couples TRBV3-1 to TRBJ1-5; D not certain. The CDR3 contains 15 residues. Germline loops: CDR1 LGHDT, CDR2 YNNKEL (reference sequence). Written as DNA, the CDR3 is TGTGCCTGCAGCCAAGAATCCGGACGGGATCAGCCCCAGCATTTT. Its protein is CACSQESGRDQPQHF.

Here the CDR3 reads CASSQATGGYQKTQYF. CDR3 DNA sequence: TGTGCCAGCAGCCAGGCGACAGGGGGCTATCAAAAGACCCAGTACTTC. The genes are TRBV14 and TRBJ2-5; 10 bases map to TRBD1. Trimming at V came to 3 bases and at J to 6 bases, leaving 10 bases not matched to a gene. This CDR3 has 16 amino acids. The V gene's germline CDR1 is SGHDN and CDR2 FVKESK. The complete variable domain, with remaining parts taken from reference TRBV14 and TRBJ2-5, reads EAGVTQFPSHSVIEKGQTVTLRCDPISGHDNLYWYRRVMGKEIKFLLHFVKESKQDESGMPNNRFLAERTGGTYSTLKVQPAELEDSGVYFCASSQATGGYQKTQYFGPGTRLLVL.

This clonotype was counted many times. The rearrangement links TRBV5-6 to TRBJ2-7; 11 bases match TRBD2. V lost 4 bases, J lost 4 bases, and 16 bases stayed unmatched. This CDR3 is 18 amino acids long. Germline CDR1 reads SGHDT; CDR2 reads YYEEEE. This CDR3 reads CASSRLGVSGRAGYEQYF. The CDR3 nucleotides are TGTGCCAGCAGCCGATTGGGGGTTAGCGGGAGGGCCGGTTACGAGCAGTACTTC. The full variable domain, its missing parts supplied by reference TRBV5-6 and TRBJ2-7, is DAGVTQSPTHLIKTRGQQVTLRCSPKSGHDTVSWYQQALGQGPQFIFQYYEEEERQRGNFPDRFSGHQFPNYSSELNVNALLLGDSALYLCASSRLGVSGRAGYEQYFGPGTRLTVT.

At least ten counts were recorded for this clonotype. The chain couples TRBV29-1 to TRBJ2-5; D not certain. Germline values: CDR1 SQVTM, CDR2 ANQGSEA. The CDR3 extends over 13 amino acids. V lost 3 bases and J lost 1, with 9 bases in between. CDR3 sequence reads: CSVEMGSQETQYF. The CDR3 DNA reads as TGCAGCGTTGAGATGGGGTCCCAAGAGACCCAGTACTTC.

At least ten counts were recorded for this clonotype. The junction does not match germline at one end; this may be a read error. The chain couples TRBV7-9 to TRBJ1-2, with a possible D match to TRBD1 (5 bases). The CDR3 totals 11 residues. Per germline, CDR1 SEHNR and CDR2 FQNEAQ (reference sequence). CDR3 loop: CASSFTGPLGF. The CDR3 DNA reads TGTGCCAGCAGCTTCACGGGGCCCTTGGGCTTC.

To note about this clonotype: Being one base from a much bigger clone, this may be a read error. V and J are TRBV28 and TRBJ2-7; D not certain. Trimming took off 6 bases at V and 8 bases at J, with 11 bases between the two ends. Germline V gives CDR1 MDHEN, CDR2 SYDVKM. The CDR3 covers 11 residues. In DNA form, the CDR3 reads TGTGCCAGCAGGAGGCAATACAAGCAGTACTTC. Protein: CASRRQYKQYF.

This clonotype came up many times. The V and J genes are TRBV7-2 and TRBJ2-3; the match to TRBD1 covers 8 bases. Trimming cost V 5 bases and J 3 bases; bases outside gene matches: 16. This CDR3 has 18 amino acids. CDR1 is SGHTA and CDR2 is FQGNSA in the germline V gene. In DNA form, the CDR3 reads TGTGCCAGCAGCCGATACCGGGCCCGGACAGGGATGACAGATACGCAGTATTTT. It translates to CASSRYRARTGMTDTQYF.

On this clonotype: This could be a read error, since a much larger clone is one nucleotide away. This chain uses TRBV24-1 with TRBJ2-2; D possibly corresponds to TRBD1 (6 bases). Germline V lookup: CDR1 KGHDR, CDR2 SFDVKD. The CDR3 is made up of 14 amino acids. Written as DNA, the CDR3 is TGTGCCACCAGTACAGGGACAAACACCGGGGAGCTGCTTTTT. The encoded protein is CATSTGTNTGELLF.

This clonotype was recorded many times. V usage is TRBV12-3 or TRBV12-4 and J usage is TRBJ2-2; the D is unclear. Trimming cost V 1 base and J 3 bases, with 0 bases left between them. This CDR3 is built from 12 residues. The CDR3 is CASSLDTGELFF. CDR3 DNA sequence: TGTGCCAGCAGTTTAGACACCGGGGAGCTGTTTTTT.

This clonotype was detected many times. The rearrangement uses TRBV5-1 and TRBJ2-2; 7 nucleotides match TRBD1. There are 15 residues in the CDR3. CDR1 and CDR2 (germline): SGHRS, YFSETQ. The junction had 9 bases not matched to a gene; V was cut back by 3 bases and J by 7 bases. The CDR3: CASSSDRMEIGELFF. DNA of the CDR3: TGCGCCAGCAGCTCGGACAGGATGGAGATCGGGGAGCTGTTTTTT.

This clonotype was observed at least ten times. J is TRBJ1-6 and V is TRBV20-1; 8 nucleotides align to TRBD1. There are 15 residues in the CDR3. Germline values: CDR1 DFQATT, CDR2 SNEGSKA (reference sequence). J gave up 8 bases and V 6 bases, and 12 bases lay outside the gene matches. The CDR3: CSAKQGGGYDSPLHF. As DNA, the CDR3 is TGCAGTGCCAAACAGGGGGGAGGGTATGATTCACCCCTCCACTTT.

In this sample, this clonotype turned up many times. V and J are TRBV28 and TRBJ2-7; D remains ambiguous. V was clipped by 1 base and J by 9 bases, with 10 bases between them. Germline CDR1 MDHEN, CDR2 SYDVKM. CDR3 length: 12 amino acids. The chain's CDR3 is CASSLLAGRQYF. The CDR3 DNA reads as TGTGCCAGCAGTTTATTAGCCGGCCGGCAGTACTTC.